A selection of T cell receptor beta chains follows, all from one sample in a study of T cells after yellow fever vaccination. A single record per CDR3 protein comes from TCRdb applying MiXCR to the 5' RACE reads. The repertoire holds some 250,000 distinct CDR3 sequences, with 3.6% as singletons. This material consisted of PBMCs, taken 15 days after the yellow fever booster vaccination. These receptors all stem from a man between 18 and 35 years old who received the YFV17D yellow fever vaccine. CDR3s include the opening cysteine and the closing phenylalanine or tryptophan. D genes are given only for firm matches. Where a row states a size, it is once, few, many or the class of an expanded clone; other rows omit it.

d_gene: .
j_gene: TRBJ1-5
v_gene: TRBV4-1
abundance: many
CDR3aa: CASSQRVLGNQPQHF
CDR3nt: TGCGCCAGCAGCCAACGGGTACTCGGCAATCAGCCCCAGCATTTT

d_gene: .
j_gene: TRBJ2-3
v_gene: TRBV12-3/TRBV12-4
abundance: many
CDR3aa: CASSRTVSTDTQYF
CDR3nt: TGTGCCAGCAGCCGGACTGTAAGCACAGATACGCAGTATTTT

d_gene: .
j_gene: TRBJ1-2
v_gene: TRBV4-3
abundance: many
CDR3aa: CASSQDLIRAGIYYGYTF
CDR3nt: TGCGCCAGCAGCCAAGATCTCATCCGGGCAGGAATTTACTATGGCTACACCTTC

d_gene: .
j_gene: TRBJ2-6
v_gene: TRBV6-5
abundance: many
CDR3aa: CASSYWGGGTYSGANVLTF
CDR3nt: TGTGCCAGCAGTTACTGGGGGGGCGGCACTTACTCTGGGGCCAACGTCCTGACTTTC

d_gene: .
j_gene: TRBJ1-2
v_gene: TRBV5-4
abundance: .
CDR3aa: CASSLGGFGGGRLYGYTF
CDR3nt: TGTGCCAGCAGCCTTGGGGGGTTCGGGGGCGGCAGGTTGTATGGCTACACCTTC

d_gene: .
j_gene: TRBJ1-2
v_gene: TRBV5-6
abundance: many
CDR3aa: CASSSGTFGYTF
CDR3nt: TGTGCCAGCAGCTCCGGGACATTTGGCTACACCTTC

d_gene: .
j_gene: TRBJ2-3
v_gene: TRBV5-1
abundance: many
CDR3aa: CASVRLESTDTQYF
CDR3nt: TGCGCCAGCGTCAGGCTTGAAAGCACAGATACGCAGTATTTT

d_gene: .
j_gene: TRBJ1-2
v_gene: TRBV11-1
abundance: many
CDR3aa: CASSFSLKDNYGYTF
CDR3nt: TGTGCCAGCAGCTTCTCGTTGAAGGATAACTATGGCTACACCTTC

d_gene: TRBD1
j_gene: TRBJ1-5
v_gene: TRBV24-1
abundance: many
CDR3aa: CATSDLRGPYSNQPQHF
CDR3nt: TGTGCCACCAGTGATTTAAGGGGGCCATATAGCAATCAGCCCCAGCATTTT

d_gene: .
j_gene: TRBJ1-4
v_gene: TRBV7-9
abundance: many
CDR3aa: CASSSKTGGAREKLFF
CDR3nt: TGTGCCAGCAGCTCCAAAACGGGGGGCGCGAGAGAAAAACTGTTTTTT

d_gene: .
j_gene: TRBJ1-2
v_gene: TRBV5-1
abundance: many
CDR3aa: CASSLAVQGHGYTF
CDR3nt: TGCGCCAGCAGCTTGGCCGTGCAGGGCCATGGCTACACCTTC

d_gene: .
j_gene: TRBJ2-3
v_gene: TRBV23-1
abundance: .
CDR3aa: CARGGGLGTDTQYF
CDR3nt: TGCGCCAGGGGGGGGGGGCTCGGCACAGATACGCAGTATTTT

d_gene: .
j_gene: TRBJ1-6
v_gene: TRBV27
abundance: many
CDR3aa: CASRGQNSYNSPLHF
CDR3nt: TGTGCCAGCAGGGGACAAAACTCCTATAATTCACCCCTCCACTTT

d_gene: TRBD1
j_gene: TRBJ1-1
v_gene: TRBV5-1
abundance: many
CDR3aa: CASSFRGTDDTEAFF
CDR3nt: TGCGCCAGCAGCTTTCGGGGGACAGACGACACTGAAGCTTTCTTT

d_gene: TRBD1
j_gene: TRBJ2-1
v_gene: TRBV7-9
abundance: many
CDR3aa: CASSSTGGVYNEQFF
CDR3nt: TGTGCCAGCAGCTCGACAGGGGGCGTCTACAATGAGCAGTTCTTC

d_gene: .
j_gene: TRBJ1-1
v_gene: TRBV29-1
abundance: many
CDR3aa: CSVSGDFGSNTEAFF
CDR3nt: TGCAGCGTTTCCGGGGACTTCGGAAGTAACACTGAAGCTTTCTTT

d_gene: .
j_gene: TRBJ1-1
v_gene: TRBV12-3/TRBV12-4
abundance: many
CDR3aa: CASSLTPSGTEAFF
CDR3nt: TGTGCCAGCAGTTTAACACCCTCGGGGACTGAAGCTTTCTTT

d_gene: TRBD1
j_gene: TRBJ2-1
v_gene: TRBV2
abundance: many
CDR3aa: CATMRPGTGNNEQFF
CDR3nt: TGTGCCACAATGAGGCCCGGGACAGGGAACAATGAGCAGTTCTTC

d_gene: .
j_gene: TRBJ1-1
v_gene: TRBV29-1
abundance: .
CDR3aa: CSVRGAGVRTEAFF
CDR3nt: TGCAGCGTTCGGGGGGCGGGGGTACGCACTGAAGCTTTCTTT

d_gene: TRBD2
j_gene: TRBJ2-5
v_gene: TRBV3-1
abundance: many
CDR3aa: CASSLGGWTSGREQETQYF
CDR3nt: TGTGCCAGCAGCCTTGGCGGGTGGACTAGCGGGCGTGAACAAGAGACCCAGTACTTC

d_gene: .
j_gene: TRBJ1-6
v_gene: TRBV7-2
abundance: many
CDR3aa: CASSLRGGSYNSPLHF
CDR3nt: TGTGCCAGCAGCCTCAGGGGAGGGTCCTATAATTCACCCCTCCACTTT

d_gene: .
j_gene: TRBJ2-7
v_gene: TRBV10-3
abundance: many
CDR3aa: CAISESISPTYEQYF
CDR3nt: TGTGCCATCAGTGAGTCGATTAGTCCGACCTACGAGCAGTACTTC

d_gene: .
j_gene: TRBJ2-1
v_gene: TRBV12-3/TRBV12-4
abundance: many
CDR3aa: CASSSPGEQFF
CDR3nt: TGTGCCAGCAGCTCACCCGGTGAGCAGTTCTTC

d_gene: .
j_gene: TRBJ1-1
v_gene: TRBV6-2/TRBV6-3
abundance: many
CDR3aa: CASGWGPDTEAFF
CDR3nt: TGTGCCAGCGGCTGGGGCCCGGACACTGAAGCTTTCTTT

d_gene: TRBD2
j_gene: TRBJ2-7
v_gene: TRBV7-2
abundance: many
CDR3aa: CASSLSGGPSYEQYF
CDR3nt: TGTGCCAGCAGCTTAAGCGGGGGACCTTCCTACGAGCAGTACTTC

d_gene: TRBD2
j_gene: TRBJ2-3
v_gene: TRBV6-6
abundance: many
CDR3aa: CASSYVAGGPGDTQYF
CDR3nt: TGTGCCAGCAGTTACGTGGCGGGGGGGCCCGGGGATACGCAGTATTTT

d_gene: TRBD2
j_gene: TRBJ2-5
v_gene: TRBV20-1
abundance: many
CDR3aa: CSARVRLAQETQYF
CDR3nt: TGCAGTGCTAGAGTCCGACTAGCCCAAGAGACCCAGTACTTC

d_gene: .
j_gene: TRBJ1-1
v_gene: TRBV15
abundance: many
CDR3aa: CATSRDSGEAFF
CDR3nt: TGTGCCACCAGCAGAGATTCGGGTGAAGCTTTCTTT

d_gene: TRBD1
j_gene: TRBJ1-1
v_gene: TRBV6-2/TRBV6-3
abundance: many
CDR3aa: CASSTTGAWTEAFF
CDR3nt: TGTGCCAGCAGTACGACAGGGGCATGGACTGAAGCTTTCTTT

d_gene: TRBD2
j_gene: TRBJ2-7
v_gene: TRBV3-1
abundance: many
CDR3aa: CASSHQGVAGALGEQYF
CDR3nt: TGTGCCAGCAGCCACCAAGGGGTAGCGGGGGCCCTTGGCGAGCAGTACTTC

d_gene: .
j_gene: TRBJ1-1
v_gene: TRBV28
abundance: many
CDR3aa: CASVAREAFF
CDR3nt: TGTGCCAGTGTGGCGCGCGAAGCTTTCTTT

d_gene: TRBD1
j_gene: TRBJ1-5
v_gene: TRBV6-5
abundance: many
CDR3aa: CASSYSGTGNQPQHF
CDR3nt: TGTGCCAGCAGTTACTCGGGGACAGGCAATCAGCCCCAGCATTTT